This entry features one T cell receptor beta chain sequence. Its matching antigen is unknown. These data come from a study of CD8 T cells in ankylosing spondylitis. With molecular barcodes, quantitative 5'-RACE was used to make the TCR beta libraries. TCRdb ran MiXCR on the 5' RACE reads and lists one entry per CDR3 protein. This sample has about 390,000 distinct CDR3 sequences; around 22% occur once, and the top ten carry around 17%. Findings of the study overall: Disease-linked clones were CD8+ and relatively rare in peripheral blood. Seemingly distinctive of ankylosing spondylitis blood was a TCR beta motif formed by eight highly homologous variants. Past research had described some motif variants in reactive arthritis synovial fluid and blood. From matched ankylosing spondylitis synovial fluid, disease-linked clones were reportedly recovered at significantly enriched levels.

V gave up 6 bases and J gave up 2 bases, with 16 bases separating them. The CDR3 is 16 residues long. Germline CDR1 is SNHLY and CDR2 is FYNNEI. Sequenced material: blood, either unsorted or a sorted T cell fraction (not recorded which). This clonotype was sampled from a male donor with ankylosing spondylitis. This chain links TRBV2 with TRBJ2-2, with D possibly matching TRBD2 (6 bases). This chain's CDR3 is CASSWGGGKNTGELFF. The CDR3 DNA follows: TGTGCCAGCAGCTGGGGAGGCGGGAAAAACACCGGGGAGCTGTTTTTT. The variable domain in full, completed from reference TRBV2 and TRBJ2-2, reads EPEVTQTPSHQVTQMGQEVILRCVPISNHLYFYWYRQILGQKVEFLVSFYNNEISEKSEIFDDQFSVERPDGSNFTLKIRSTKLEDSAMYFCASSWGGGKNTGELFFGEGSRLTVL.